This TCR beta chain came from a study of T cells in Graves' hyperthyroidism and ophthalmopathy. There are many counts of this clonotype. The CDR3 contains 11 residues. V shed 6 bases and J shed 6 bases, with 5 bases lying between them. Germline CDR1 MNHNS, CDR2 SASEGT. TCR beta CDR3 regions were amplified from RNA. A set of HTBI primers served as the primers for a first-round RT-PCR of the TCR CDR3. MiXCR, run by TCRdb on the multiplex PCR reads, gives a single entry per CDR3 protein. This sample carries fewer than 550,000 distinct CDR3 sequences, around a quarter of them seen once, and the ten largest clones take roughly 10%.

The genes are TRBV6-1 and TRBJ1-4, with unresolved D. Sequencing was carried out using blood. The TCR comes from a woman in her 30s with Graves' ophthalmopathy. CDR3 sequence (DNA): TGTGCCAGCAGACGCGATGAAAAACTGTTTTTT. This sequence encodes CASRRDEKLFF.